This TCR beta chain is drawn from a study of T cells in Graves' hyperthyroidism and ophthalmopathy. Background on the study: Pretreatment peripheral blood was obtained at initial diagnosis.

Regarding this clonotype: Compared with germline, one end of the junction differs, possibly owing to a read error.

Amplified TCR beta CDR3 regions came from RNA transcripts. TCR CDR3 underwent first-round RT-PCR with the HTBI primer set. TCRdb analysed the multiplex PCR reads with MiXCR anew, one entry per CDR3 protein. Of around 720,000 distinct CDR3 sequences listed, 35% were seen once; the top ten hold roughly 30%. In germline, CDR1 is WSHSY, CDR2 SAAADI. The CDR3 sequence is 13 residues long. This TCR derives from a woman aged 40 to 50 with Graves' hyperthyroidism. This chain joins TRBV10-2 and TRBJ2-7, with unresolved D. The sequenced sample was blood. CDR3 in amino acids: CASRQGPTYEQYF. The DNA for the CDR3 is TGTGCCAGCAGGCAAGGACCGACCTACGAGCAGTACTTC.